This T cell receptor (beta chain) was recovered during a study of T cell clonotyping in hematopoietic cell transplantation (dated by TCRdb to 2020 to 2023). Describing the broader study: Recipient samples taken before transplant were collected after cytoreduction. In the study, more than 120 blood samples were gathered from over 30 consecutive transplant recipients and their related donors. Patient recruitment ran from 2015 to January 2017, and follow-up continued until late 2020 or death. What the study reported, not specific to this receptor: Inverse Simpson Index values from donors and from recipients before transplant predicted broader TCR repertoire diversity after transplant. After transplant, TCR diversity in recipients dropped, and pathologically expanded clonotypes increased progressively from day 30 to day 180. Overlap with donor repertoires was found for only a small fraction of recipient repertoires, with over 97% found to appear de novo at the given depth. The sample size was limited, and CD4 and CD8 repertoire contributions could not be separated because cells were not sorted.

TCR beta CDR3 regions were amplified from genomic DNA with the immunoSEQ assay, a bias-controlled multiplex PCR using V- and J-specific primers. A second PCR step added a proprietary barcode and Illumina adapter sequences to the CDR3 amplicons. An Illumina MiSeq instrument was used for sequencing of the CDR3 libraries. Per the authors' processing: Export and quality control were handled in immunoSEQ Analyzer 3.0, while downstream analyses relied on R Bioconductor and Immunarch. Only productive rearrangements within the normalized downsampled data set were used in the calculation of repertoire metrics. Pathologically expanded clonotypes were defined as those larger than 5 templates in the normalized cohort. The Inverse Simpson Index served as the measure of repertoire diversity. CMV-specificity analyses were carried out on the non-normalized data set to capture all clonotypes. Imported from immuneACCESS, the table was reduced by TCRdb to in-frame sequences with V and J called. These copies leave out some clones; in studies compared against another copy, an unresolved V gene accounts for under half, and the cause of the remainder is not known. V and J calls and clone size are those listed in that table; D and trimming were worked out from the DNA. Recorded for this sample are around 10,000 clones; 92% of them occurred a single time. The top ten clonotypes cover more than 10% of the sample.

This clone appeared a few times. What antigen it recognizes has not been identified. Per-base qualities were not stored, and no clone one base away is much larger. What this sample's time point label stands for: recipient sample about 28 days before transplant, after cytoreduction. Blood from recipients was drawn roughly 28 days before transplant, then again at days 30, 100 and 180 after transplant. Nuclei Lysis Solution was used to extract genomic DNA from fresh or cryopreserved unfractionated peripheral blood mononuclear cells. CDR1 and CDR2 (SGHTA, FQGTGA) derive from the germline V gene. There are 16 amino acids in the CDR3, from cysteine to phenylalanine inclusive. Here the CDR3 DNA is all that survives: 48 bases in frame from base 1. The junction shows trimming of 5 bases on V and 4 bases on J, and the gene matches do not reach 11 bases of it.

The sample was peripheral blood mononuclear cells, taken before stem cell transplant. Recombination linked TRBV7-3 to TRBJ2-7; TRBD1 agrees with 10 junctional bases. The sequence came from a woman aged 35 to 49 with acute myeloid leukemia. Some clones in this sample may be carry-over from other donors' samples. CDR3 loop: CASSPTGGSPLYEQYF. The DNA reads as follows: TGTGCCAGCAGCCCGACAGGGGGCTCTCCCTTATACGAGCAGTACTTC.